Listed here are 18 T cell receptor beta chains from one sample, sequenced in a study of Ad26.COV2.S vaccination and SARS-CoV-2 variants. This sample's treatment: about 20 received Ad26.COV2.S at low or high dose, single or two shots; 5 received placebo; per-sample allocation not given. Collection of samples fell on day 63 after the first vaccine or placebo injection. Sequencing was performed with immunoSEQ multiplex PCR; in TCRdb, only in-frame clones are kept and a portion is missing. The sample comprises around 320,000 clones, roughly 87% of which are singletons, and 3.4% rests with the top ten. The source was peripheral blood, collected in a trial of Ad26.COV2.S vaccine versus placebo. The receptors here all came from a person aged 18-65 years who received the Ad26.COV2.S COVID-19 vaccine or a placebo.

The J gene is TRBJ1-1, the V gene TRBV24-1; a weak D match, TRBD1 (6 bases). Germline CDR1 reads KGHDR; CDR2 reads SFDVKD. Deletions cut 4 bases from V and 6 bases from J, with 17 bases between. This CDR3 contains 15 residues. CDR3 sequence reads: CATSDEDRKEAEAFF. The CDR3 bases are TGTGCCACCAGTGACGAAGACAGGAAGGAGGCTGAAGCTTTCTTT.

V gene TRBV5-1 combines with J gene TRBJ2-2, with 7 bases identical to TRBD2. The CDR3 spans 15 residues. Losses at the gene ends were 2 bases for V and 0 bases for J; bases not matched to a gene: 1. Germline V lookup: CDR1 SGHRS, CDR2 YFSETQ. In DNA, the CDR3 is TGCGCCAGCAGCTTCGGACTAGCGAACACCGGGGAGCTGTTTTTT. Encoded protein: CASSFGLANTGELFF.

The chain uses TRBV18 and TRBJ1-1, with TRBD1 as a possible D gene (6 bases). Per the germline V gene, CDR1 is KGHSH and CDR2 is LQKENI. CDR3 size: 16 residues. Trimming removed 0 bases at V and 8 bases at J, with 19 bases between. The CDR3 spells CASSPPRGRGWGEAFF. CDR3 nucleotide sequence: TGTGCCAGCTCACCACCACGGGGCAGGGGTTGGGGAGAAGCTTTCTTT.

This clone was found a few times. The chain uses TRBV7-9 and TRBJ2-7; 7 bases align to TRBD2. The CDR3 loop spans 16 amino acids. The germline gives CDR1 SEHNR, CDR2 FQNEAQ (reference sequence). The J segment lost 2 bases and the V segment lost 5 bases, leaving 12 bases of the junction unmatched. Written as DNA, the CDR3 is TGTGCCAGCAGCGCGGGGGTGGGACCGCAGACCTACGAGCAGTACTTC. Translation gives CASSAGVGPQTYEQYF.

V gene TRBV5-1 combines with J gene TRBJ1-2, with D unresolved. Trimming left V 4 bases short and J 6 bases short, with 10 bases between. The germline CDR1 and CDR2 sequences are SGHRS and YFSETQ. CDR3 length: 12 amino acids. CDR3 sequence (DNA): TGCGCCAGCAGCCCAGGATACGATGGCTACACCTTC. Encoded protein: CASSPGYDGYTF.

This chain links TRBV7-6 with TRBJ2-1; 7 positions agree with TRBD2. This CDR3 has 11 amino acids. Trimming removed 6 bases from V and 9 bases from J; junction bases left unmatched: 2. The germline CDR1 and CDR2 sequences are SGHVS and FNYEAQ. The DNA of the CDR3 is TGTGCCAGCAGGGTAGCGGGTGAGCAGTTCTTC. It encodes CASRVAGEQFF. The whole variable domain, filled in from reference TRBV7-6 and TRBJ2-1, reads GAGVSQSPRYKVTKRGQDVALRCDPISGHVSLYWYRQALGQGPEFLTYFNYEAQQDKSGLPNDRFSAERPEGSISTLTIQRTEQRDSAMYRCASRVAGEQFFGPGTRLTVL.

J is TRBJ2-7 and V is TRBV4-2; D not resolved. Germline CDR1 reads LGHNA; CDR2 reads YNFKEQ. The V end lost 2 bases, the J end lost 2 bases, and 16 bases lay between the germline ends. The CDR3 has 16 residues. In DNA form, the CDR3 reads TGTGCCAGCAGCCAAACCCTTGGCAAGATACCCTACGAGCAGTACTTC. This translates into CASSQTLGKIPYEQYF.

CDR3 amino acids: CASSWGTDTQYF. CDR3 DNA: TGTGCCAGCAGTTGGGGCACAGATACGCAGTATTTT. This sequence joins TRBV6-2 or TRBV6-3 and TRBJ2-3; D is unclear. CDR3 length: 12 residues. Between the trimmed V and J ends, which lost 4 bases and 1 base, there was a span of 3 bases. Germline V CDR1 and CDR2: MNHEY, SVGEGT.

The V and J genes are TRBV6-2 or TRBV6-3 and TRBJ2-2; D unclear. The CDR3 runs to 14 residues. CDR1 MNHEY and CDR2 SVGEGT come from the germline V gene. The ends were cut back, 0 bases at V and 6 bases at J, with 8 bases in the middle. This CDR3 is CASSYSTRSGELFF. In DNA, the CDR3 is TGTGCCAGCAGTTACTCGACACGCTCCGGGGAGCTGTTTTTT.

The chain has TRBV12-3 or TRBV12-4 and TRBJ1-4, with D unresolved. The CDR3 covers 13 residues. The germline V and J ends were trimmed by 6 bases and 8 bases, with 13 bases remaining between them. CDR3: CASSPDLGEKLFF. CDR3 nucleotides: TGTGCCAGCAGCCCGGATCTCGGAGAAAAACTGTTTTTT.

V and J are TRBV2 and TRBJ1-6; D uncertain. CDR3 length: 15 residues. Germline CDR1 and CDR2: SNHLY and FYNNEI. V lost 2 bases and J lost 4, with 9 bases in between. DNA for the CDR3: TGTGCCAGCAGTGAACGGTCATTATATAATTCACCCCTCCACTTT. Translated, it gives CASSERSLYNSPLHF.

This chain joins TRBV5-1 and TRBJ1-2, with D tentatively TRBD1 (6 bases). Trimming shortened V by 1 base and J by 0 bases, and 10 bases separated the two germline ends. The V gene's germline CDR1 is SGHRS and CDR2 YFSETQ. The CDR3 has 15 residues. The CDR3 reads CASSLNRAANYGYTF. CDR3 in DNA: TGCGCCAGCAGCTTGAACAGGGCGGCTAACTATGGCTACACCTTC. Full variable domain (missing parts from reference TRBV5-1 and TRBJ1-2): KAGVTQTPRYLIKTRGQQVTLSCSPISGHRSVSWYQQTPGQGLQFLFEYFSETQRNKGNFPGRFSGRQFSNSRSEMNVSTLELGDSALYLCASSLNRAANYGYTFGSGTRLTVV.

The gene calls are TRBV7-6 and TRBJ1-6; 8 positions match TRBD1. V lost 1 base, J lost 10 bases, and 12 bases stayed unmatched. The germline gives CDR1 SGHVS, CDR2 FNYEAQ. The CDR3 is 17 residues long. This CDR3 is CASSLEGGGQGNSPLHF. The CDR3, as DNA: TGTGCCAGCAGCTTAGAGGGGGGTGGACAGGGTAACTCACCCCTCCACTTT.

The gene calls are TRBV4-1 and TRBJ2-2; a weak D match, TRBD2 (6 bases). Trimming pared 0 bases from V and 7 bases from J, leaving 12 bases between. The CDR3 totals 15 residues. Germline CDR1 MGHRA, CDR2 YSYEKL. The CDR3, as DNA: TGCGCCAGCAGCCAAGAAAGACGGGGGAGCGGGGAGCTGTTTTTT. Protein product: CASSQERRGSGELFF.

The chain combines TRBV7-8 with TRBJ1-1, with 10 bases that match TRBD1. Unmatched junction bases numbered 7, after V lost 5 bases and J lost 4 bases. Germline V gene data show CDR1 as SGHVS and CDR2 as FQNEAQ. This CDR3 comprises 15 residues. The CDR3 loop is CASSTRDRGGTEAFF. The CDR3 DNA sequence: TGTGCCAGCAGCACAAGGGACAGGGGTGGCACTGAAGCTTTCTTT.

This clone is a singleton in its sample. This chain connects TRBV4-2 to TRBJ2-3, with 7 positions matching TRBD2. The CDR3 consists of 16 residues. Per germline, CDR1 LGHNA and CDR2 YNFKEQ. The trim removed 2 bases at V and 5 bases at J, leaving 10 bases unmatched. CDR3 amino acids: CASSQRVGGYEDTQYF. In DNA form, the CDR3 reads TGTGCCAGCAGCCAAAGAGTGGGAGGGTACGAAGATACGCAGTATTTT.

This CDR3 reads CASSTTSNTEAFF. The CDR3 coding sequence is TGTGCCAGCAGCACCACCTCGAACACTGAAGCTTTCTTT. The chain couples TRBV25-1 to TRBJ1-1; D gene ambiguous. Between the trimmed V and J ends, which lost 6 bases and 1 base, there was a span of 9 bases. Germline-derived CDR1 and CDR2 are MGHDK and SYGVNS. The CDR3 spans 13 residues.

The CDR3 DNA reads TGTGCCAGCAGTTTATCCAGCGGGGGCCCCCAGGATACGCAGTATTTT. Encoded protein: CASSLSSGGPQDTQYF. The chain is built from TRBV27 and TRBJ2-3; 8 bases line up with TRBD2. The V gene's germline CDR1 is MNHEY and CDR2 SMNVEV (reference sequence). V lost 0 bases to trimming and J lost 6 bases; unmatched junction nucleotides: 8. The length of the CDR3 is 16 residues.